This TCR beta chain was documented in a study of CD8 T cells in ankylosing spondylitis. Study-wide points: Disease-linked clones displayed a CD8+ phenotype and appeared relatively rarely in peripheral blood.

From germline, CDR1 is SNHLY and CDR2 FYNNEI. The CDR3 is 12 residues long. Deletions cut 6 bases from V and 9 bases from J, with 12 bases between. The sample holds a few counts of this clonotype. The target antigen is unknown. Preparation of TCR beta libraries was done by quantitative 5'-RACE with molecular barcodes. TCRdb analysed the 5' RACE reads with MiXCR anew, one entry per CDR3 protein. This sample carries 240,000 or so distinct CDR3 sequences, over 8.5% of them seen once, and the ten largest clones take roughly 6.8%. Material: blood, either unsorted or a sorted T cell fraction (not recorded which). The TCR comes from a male donor with ankylosing spondylitis or in good health (not recorded which). V is TRBV2 and J is TRBJ2-1; a weak D match, TRBD2 (5 bases). This CDR3 is CASSILGAEQFF. DNA of the CDR3: TGTGCCAGCAGCATACTAGGCGCTGAGCAGTTCTTC.